One sample yielded the 21 T cell receptor beta chains listed below, sequenced in a study of shared clonotypes between healthy human individuals. Assay used: immunoSEQ multiplex PCR; TCRdb lists only in-frame clones, some missing. This sample yields some 2 million clones, of which just under 95% are seen a single time; less than 1.5% belongs to the top ten. The naive CD8 population came from CD45RO-negative cells selected for CCR7, without terminally differentiated effector memory CD45RA+ cells. Input material: naive CD8+ T cells sorted from blood. The receptors were sampled from a man between 18 and 29 years old in good health.

About this clone: This sample includes further DNA sequences coding for the same CDR3. The chain has TRBV27 and TRBJ2-7; no clear D gene. From germline, CDR1 is MNHEY and CDR2 SMNVEV (reference sequence). V was pared by 2 bases and J by 2 bases, with 10 bases between. The CDR3 has 14 amino acids. The CDR3 DNA is TGTGCCAGCAGTTTAGTAGACTCCGCCTACGAGCAGTACTTC. Translation gives CASSLVDSAYEQYF.

About this clone itself: This may come from a read error, since a much larger clone is one base off. Other DNA sequences in the sample encode the same CDR3. The chain couples TRBV7-9 to TRBJ2-3, with no clear D. There are 11 residues in the CDR3. V lost 2 bases and J lost 6, with 3 bases in between. CDR1 and CDR2 from the germline V gene are SEHNR and FQNEAQ (reference sequence). The CDR3 reads CASSLTDTQYF. The CDR3, as DNA: TGTGCCAGCAGCTTAACTGATACGCAGTATTTT.

The chain uses TRBV18 and TRBJ1-3; no clear D gene. Germline CDR1 reads KGHSH; CDR2 reads LQKENI. The CDR3 sequence is 13 residues long. Trimming cost V 1 base and J 4 bases, with 5 bases left between them. The CDR3 region has the DNA TGTGCCAGCTCACCACAAGAGGGAAACACCATATATTTT. It yields the protein CASSPQEGNTIYF.

This sequence joins TRBV27 and TRBJ2-2; D possibly matches TRBD1 or TRBD2 (6 bases each). CDR3 length: 16 residues. Germline loops: CDR1 MNHEY, CDR2 SMNVEV (reference sequence). Trimming stripped 2 bases from V and 3 bases from J, with 13 bases between. This CDR3 is CASSLPGGEHTGELFF. The CDR3 DNA reads TGTGCCAGCAGTTTACCCGGGGGCGAACACACCGGGGAGCTGTTTTTT.

The rearrangement joins TRBV27 to TRBJ2-7; tentatively, D is TRBD2 (6 bases). V was pared by 0 bases and J by 7 bases, with 16 bases between. Germline V CDR1 and CDR2: MNHEY, SMNVEV (reference sequence). This CDR3 spans 15 amino acids. The DNA of the CDR3 is TGTGCCAGCAGTTTATCAAAGGGTTTCGGGGGAGAGCAGTACTTC. Translation: CASSLSKGFGGEQYF.

This clone showed up just a few times. The chain links TRBV7-8 to TRBJ2-2, with D maybe TRBD2 (6 bases). This CDR3 has 17 amino acids. Germline CDR1 and CDR2: SGHVS and FQNEAQ. V dropped 1 base and J dropped 3 bases, with 15 bases sitting between them. CDR3 nucleotides: TGTGCCAGCAGCTTAGAAACCCCAGCGGGTTACACCGGGGAGCTGTTTTTT. This translates into CASSLETPAGYTGELFF.

As for this clone: A junction end diverges from the germline sequence, so it may reflect a read error. The genes are TRBV7-8 and TRBJ1-3; D ambiguous. CDR3 length: 16 amino acids. Germline lookup yields CDR1 SGHVS and CDR2 FQNEAQ. CDR3 bases: TGTGTCAGCAGCTCGGAGGGAGCGCCGGTCGGAAACACCATATATTTT. It translates to CVSSSEGAPVGNTIYF. Drawing the rest from reference TRBV7-8 and TRBJ1-3, the complete variable domain is GAGVSQSPRYKVAKRGQDVALRCDPISGHVSLFWYQQALGQGPEFLTYFQNEAQLDKSGLPSDRFFAERPEGSVSTLKIQRTQQEDSAVYLCVSSSEGAPVGNTIYFGEGSWLTVV.

As concerns this clone: Other DNA sequences in the sample encode the same CDR3. This chain connects TRBV2 to TRBJ2-3; 8 positions match TRBD2. This CDR3 comprises 15 residues. V trimming: 6 bases; J trimming: 2 bases; junction bases outside the gene matches: 7. Germline V gene lookup returns CDR1 SNHLY and CDR2 FYNNEI. The CDR3 region is CASRRLAGSTDTQYF. The CDR3 DNA follows: TGTGCCAGCAGGAGGCTAGCGGGTTCCACAGATACGCAGTATTTT.

The V call is TRBV7-9, the J call TRBJ1-4, with 7 bases aligning to TRBD1. This CDR3 has 15 residues. Germline lookup yields CDR1 SEHNR and CDR2 FQNEAQ (reference sequence). Trimming removed 5 bases from V and 7 bases from J; junction bases left unmatched: 10. The CDR3 nucleotides are TGTGCCAGCAGCCCGACGACAGGGAACCCTGAAAAACTGTTTTTT. Amino acid sequence: CASSPTTGNPEKLFF.

The J gene is TRBJ1-1, the V gene TRBV5-1; 7 nucleotides align to TRBD1. Per germline, CDR1 SGHRS and CDR2 YFSETQ. V shed 3 bases and J 9 bases; nucleotides not matched to a gene: 5. This CDR3 has 12 amino acids. In nucleotides, the CDR3 is TGCGCCAGCAGCTGGGACAGTTCCAAAGCTTTCTTT. Encoded protein: CASSWDSSKAFF.

This clone was seen a single time. The CDR3 reads CASSSYEQYF. Here the CDR3 DNA reads TGTGCCAGCAGCTCCTACGAGCAGTACTTC. V is TRBV5-5 and J is TRBJ2-7; no clear D. The V and J ends lost 3 bases and 2 bases respectively, with 0 bases between them. The germline CDR1 and CDR2 sequences are SGHKS and YYEKEE (reference sequence). The CDR3 has 10 residues.

The rearrangement joins TRBV5-6 to TRBJ1-4; no clear D. The length of the CDR3 is 13 residues. CDR1 and CDR2 (germline): SGHDT, YYEEEE. Trimming cost V 6 bases and J 8 bases, with 14 bases left between them. In nucleotides, the CDR3 is TGTGCCAGCACCATTGGGTTAGCGGAAAAACTGTTTTTT. Residues: CASTIGLAEKLFF.

The chain employs TRBV7-2 and TRBJ2-1; D is unclear. This CDR3 is 15 amino acids long. Germline values: CDR1 SGHTA, CDR2 FQGNSA. The V and J ends lost 5 bases and 0 bases respectively, with 11 bases between them. CDR3 nucleotide sequence: TGTGCCAGCAGCGAGATAGTGGGCTCCTACAATGAGCAGTTCTTC. This gives the protein CASSEIVGSYNEQFF.

The V and J genes are TRBV6-5 and TRBJ2-3; maybe TRBD1 (5 bases). Between the trimmed V and J ends, which lost 0 bases and 4 bases, there was a span of 11 bases. Germline V lookup: CDR1 MNHEY, CDR2 SVGAGI. There are 15 residues in the CDR3. This chain's CDR3 is CASSYSTVRADTQYF. Written as DNA, the CDR3 is TGTGCCAGCAGTTACTCGACAGTCCGGGCAGATACGCAGTATTTT.

This clone was observed a few times. DNA for the CDR3: TGTGCCAGCAGTGAATCCGCGGGGATTCCTAACACCATATATTTT. This codes for CASSESAGIPNTIYF. This chain uses TRBV2 with TRBJ1-3; no firm D call. Trimming left V 2 bases short and J 7 bases short, with 15 bases between. From germline, CDR1 is SNHLY and CDR2 FYNNEI. The CDR3 runs to 15 residues. The full variable domain, in which reference TRBV2 and TRBJ1-3 provide the parts outside the CDR3, is EPEVTQTPSHQVTQMGQEVILRCVPISNHLYFYWYRQILGQKVEFLVSFYNNEISEKSEIFDDQFSVERPDGSNFTLKIRSTKLEDSAMYFCASSESAGIPNTIYFGEGSWLTVV.

CDR3 DNA: TGTGCCAGCAGCTCCGGACTAGCGTATTCCGGGGAGACCCAGTACTTC. It is translated as CASSSGLAYSGETQYF. The chain recombines TRBV7-9 with TRBJ2-5; TRBD2 agrees at 9 bases. Trimming cost V 4 bases and J 5 bases; bases outside gene matches: 11. The CDR3 totals 16 residues. Per the germline V gene, CDR1 is SEHNR and CDR2 is FQNEAQ (reference sequence).

The genes are TRBV27 and TRBJ2-7, with D possibly TRBD1 on 6 matching bases. V lost 5 bases and J lost 4, with 15 bases in between. The germline gives CDR1 MNHEY, CDR2 SMNVEV (reference sequence). The CDR3 extends over 14 amino acids. The CDR3 protein is CASSPISDRYEQYF. In DNA, the CDR3 is TGTGCCAGCAGTCCCATATCGGACAGATACGAGCAGTACTTC.

The rearrangement joins TRBV4-2 to TRBJ1-6, with a tentative D call TRBD1 (5 bases). V was pared by 0 bases and J by 8 bases, with 11 bases between. The CDR3 has 15 residues. CDR1 and CDR2 from the germline V gene are LGHNA and YNFKEQ. CDR3 nucleotides: TGTGCCAGCAGCCAAGATATTACAGGCCATTCACCCCTCCACTTT. It encodes CASSQDITGHSPLHF.

V usage is TRBV5-8 and J usage is TRBJ2-7, with TRBD1 matching over 7 bases. The CDR3 is made up of 15 amino acids. Trimming removed 0 bases from V and 1 base from J; junction bases left unmatched: 4. Germline V CDR1 and CDR2: SGHTS, YDEGEE. For the CDR3, the DNA is TGTGCCAGCAGCTTGGATGGGACAGTTTCCTACGAGCAGTACTTC. Encoded protein: CASSLDGTVSYEQYF.

This clone appeared once. The V and J genes are TRBV7-9 and TRBJ1-4; no clear D. Trimming pared 4 bases from V and 0 bases from J, leaving 6 bases between. Germline V gene lookup returns CDR1 SEHNR and CDR2 FQNEAQ (reference sequence). The CDR3 spans 14 residues. CDR3 in amino acids: CASSSDATNEKLFF. In nucleotides, the CDR3 is TGTGCCAGCAGCTCGGACGCAACTAATGAAAAACTGTTTTTT.

The J gene is TRBJ1-5, the V gene TRBV30; unclear D gene. Germline-derived CDR1 and CDR2 are GTSNPN and SVGIG (reference sequence). The length of the CDR3 is 15 residues. The V end lost 1 base, the J end lost 4 bases, and 14 bases lay between the germline ends. CDR3 residues: CAWSGPTLGNQPQHF. Written as DNA, the CDR3 is TGTGCCTGGAGTGGACCCACCCTCGGGAATCAGCCCCAGCATTTT.